One sample yielded the 20 T cell receptor beta chains listed below, sequenced in a study of shared clonotypes between healthy human individuals. Clones were read by immunoSEQ multiplex PCR, and TCRdb kept only the in-frame ones, dropping some. The sample records over a million clones, approximately 98.5% being singletons. The material sequenced was naive CD4+ T cells sorted from blood. Subset given: CD45RA+ positively selected. The origin of the receptors is a man under 40 in good health.

The J gene is TRBJ2-3, the V gene TRBV6-4, with 7 bases lining up with TRBD1. Germline CDR1 MRHNA, CDR2 SNTAGT. The J segment lost 8 bases and the V segment lost 6 bases, leaving 14 bases of the junction unmatched. The CDR3 has 15 amino acids. Here the CDR3 DNA reads TGTGCCAGCAGAAGAAATCCAGACAGGGTTGGTACGCAGTATTTT. Its translation: CASRRNPDRVGTQYF.

The chain links TRBV2 to TRBJ1-2, with a weak D call TRBD1 (6 bases). The CDR3 covers 16 residues. The V end lost 0 bases, the J end lost 6 bases, and 17 bases lay between the germline ends. CDR1 is SNHLY, CDR2 FYNNEI, per germline. The CDR3 region is CASSEAGVGGLHGYTF. For the CDR3, the DNA is TGTGCCAGCAGTGAAGCGGGGGTAGGGGGGCTGCATGGCTACACCTTC. The full variable domain, completed using reference TRBV2 and TRBJ1-2, is EPEVTQTPSHQVTQMGQEVILRCVPISNHLYFYWYRQILGQKVEFLVSFYNNEISEKSEIFDDQFSVERPDGSNFTLKIRSTKLEDSAMYFCASSEAGVGGLHGYTFGSGTRLTVV.

J is TRBJ2-2 and V is TRBV28; 12 bases are shared with TRBD2. The CDR3 sequence is 15 residues long. The germline V gene encodes CDR1 MDHEN and CDR2 SYDVKM. Losses at the gene ends were 3 bases for V and 9 bases for J; bases not matched to a gene: 5. The CDR3 loop reads CASSLSTSGSWELFF. CDR3 DNA: TGTGCCAGCAGTTTGTCGACTAGCGGGAGCTGGGAGCTGTTTTTT.

The J gene is TRBJ2-3, the V gene TRBV11-2; the match to TRBD2 covers 15 bases. The CDR3 consists of 17 residues. In germline, CDR1 is SGHAT, CDR2 FQNNGV. Losses at the gene ends were 4 bases for V and 3 bases for J; bases not matched to a gene: 5. DNA of the CDR3: TGTGCCAGCAGCTCCAGGACTAGCGGGAGGGTAACAGATACGCAGTATTTT. This encodes CASSSRTSGRVTDTQYF.

The V and J genes are TRBV29-1 and TRBJ2-3, with TRBD1 matching over 7 bases. The J segment lost 6 bases and the V segment lost 7 bases, leaving 7 bases of the junction unmatched. Germline CDR1 and CDR2: SQVTM and ANQGSEA. There are 12 residues in the CDR3. CDR3 nucleotides: TGCAGCGGAACACAGGGGCCGGATACGCAGTATTTT. It translates to CSGTQGPDTQYF.

The J gene is TRBJ2-7, the V gene TRBV6-1, with 9 bases lining up with TRBD1. From germline, CDR1 is MNHNS and CDR2 SASEGT. CDR3 length: 16 amino acids. Losses at the gene ends were 2 bases for V and 3 bases for J; bases not matched to a gene: 8. CDR3 coding DNA: TGTGCCAGCAGTGAACATACAGGGGGCGCGGGCTACGAGCAGTACTTC. This codes for CASSEHTGGAGYEQYF.

CDR3 sequence (DNA): TGCGCCAGCAGCTTGGCCGTCGGGAGCCCAGATACGCAGTATTTT. Translated: CASSLAVGSPDTQYF. This chain links TRBV5-1 with TRBJ2-3, with D tentatively TRBD2 (6 bases). CDR1 is SGHRS and CDR2 is YFSETQ in the germline V gene. The V gene lost 0 bases and the J gene lost 4 bases, with 12 bases spanning the gap. This CDR3 is built from 15 residues. The variable domain in full, completed from reference TRBV5-1 and TRBJ2-3, reads KAGVTQTPRYLIKTRGQQVTLSCSPISGHRSVSWYQQTPGQGLQFLFEYFSETQRNKGNFPGRFSGRQFSNSRSEMNVSTLELGDSALYLCASSLAVGSPDTQYFGPGTRLTVL.

V and J are TRBV5-5 and TRBJ2-7; D gene unclear. This CDR3 spans 13 amino acids. The V and J ends lost 4 bases and 3 bases respectively, with 11 bases between them. Germline CDR1 is SGHKS and CDR2 is YYEKEE (reference sequence). The CDR3 region has the DNA TGTGCCAGCAGCCTCAACAGCAACTACGAGCAGTACTTC. Amino acid sequence: CASSLNSNYEQYF.

The count of this clone is one. This chain's CDR3 is CASSPQGTGELFF. The CDR3 coding sequence is TGTGCCAGCAGTCCACAGGGCACCGGGGAGCTGTTTTTT. The J gene is TRBJ2-2, the V gene TRBV2, with D tentatively TRBD1 (6 bases). The CDR3 has 13 amino acids. The V gene's germline CDR1 is SNHLY and CDR2 FYNNEI. Between the trimmed V and J ends, which lost 5 bases and 4 bases, there was a span of 8 bases.

The chain employs TRBV18 and TRBJ2-7; D unresolved. Germline V CDR1 and CDR2: KGHSH, LQKENI. The CDR3 contains 17 residues. Trimming shortened V by 1 base and J by 2 bases, and 18 bases separated the two germline ends. CDR3 loop: CASSPQYPSRRTYEQYF. CDR3 bases: TGTGCCAGCTCACCACAGTATCCGTCAAGACGGACCTACGAGCAGTACTTC. The complete variable domain, with remaining parts taken from reference TRBV18 and TRBJ2-7, reads NAGVMQNPRHLVRRRGQEARLRCSPMKGHSHVYWYRQLPEEGLKFMVYLQKENIIDESGMPKERFSAEFPKEGPSILRIQQVVRGDSAAYFCASSPQYPSRRTYEQYFGPGTRLTVT.

V and J are TRBV30 and TRBJ2-3; the D call may be TRBD1 or TRBD2 (6 bases each). This CDR3 has 14 amino acids. V lost 2 bases to trimming and J lost 3 bases, with 12 bases between them. In germline, CDR1 is GTSNPN, CDR2 SVGIG (reference sequence). The CDR3, as DNA: TGTGCCTGGAGTAGCACAGGGACTACAGATACGCAGTATTTT. As protein: CAWSSTGTTDTQYF.

The chain has TRBV28 and TRBJ2-1; 10 nucleotides agree with TRBD1. V trimming: 6 bases; J trimming: 7 bases; junction bases outside the gene matches: 9. Germline lookup yields CDR1 MDHEN and CDR2 SYDVKM. The CDR3 runs to 15 residues. This chain's CDR3 is CASSPTGTGVNEQFF. The CDR3, as DNA: TGTGCCAGCAGCCCCACCGGGACAGGGGTTAATGAGCAGTTCTTC.

The V call is TRBV23-1, the J call TRBJ2-7, with D tentatively TRBD1 (5 bases). TRBV23-1 is an ORF for which the function is uncertain. The V gene lost 9 bases and the J gene lost 5 bases, with 23 bases spanning the gap. The CDR3 is 15 residues long. CDR3 amino acids: CASTNDGQGFHEQYF. CDR3 nucleotides: TGCGCCAGTACGAACGACGGGCAGGGTTTCCACGAGCAGTACTTC.

This chain connects TRBV28 to TRBJ1-5, with a possible D match to TRBD1 (5 bases). Trimming removed 3 bases from V and 7 bases from J, with 25 bases in between. CDR1 is MDHEN, CDR2 SYDVKM, per germline. The CDR3 is made up of 18 amino acids. This CDR3 reads CASSFASTRGGGPQPQHF. CDR3 DNA: TGTGCCAGCAGTTTTGCCTCTACTAGGGGTGGAGGGCCACAGCCCCAGCATTTT.

The rearrangement links TRBV30 to TRBJ1-5; D possibly corresponds to TRBD1 (6 bases). Deletions cut 2 bases from V and 3 bases from J, with 14 bases between. Germline V gives CDR1 GTSNPN, CDR2 SVGIG (reference sequence). The CDR3 is 15 amino acids. In nucleotides, the CDR3 is TGTGCCTGGAGTCCCTCGGGACACCTCAATCAGCCCCAGCATTTT. Protein sequence: CAWSPSGHLNQPQHF.

This chain links TRBV5-5 with TRBJ2-2; 11 bases are a match to TRBD2. With V trimmed by 4 bases and J by 4 bases, 6 bases remained unmatched. This CDR3 spans 16 amino acids. Per germline, CDR1 SGHKS and CDR2 YYEKEE (reference sequence). The CDR3: CASSPRTSGFTGELFF. CDR3 nucleotides: TGTGCCAGCAGCCCTAGGACTAGCGGGTTCACCGGGGAGCTGTTTTTT.

The V call is TRBV5-8, the J call TRBJ1-5; 9 bases line up with TRBD1. CDR3 length equals 15 residues. V gave up 2 bases and J gave up 3 bases; unmatched junction bases: 3. CDR1 and CDR2 from the germline V gene are SGHTS and YDEGEE. The DNA of the CDR3 is TGTGCCAGCAGCTTCCGGACAGGGGTCAATCAGCCCCAGCATTTT. Encoded protein: CASSFRTGVNQPQHF.

The V and J genes are TRBV6-1 and TRBJ2-5; D unclear. V gave up 7 bases and J gave up 5 bases, with 11 bases separating them. CDR3 length: 12 amino acids. The germline CDR1 and CDR2 sequences are MNHNS and SASEGT. CDR3 DNA: TGTGCCAGCAACCCGGGCCATGAGACCCAGTACTTC. Its protein product is CASNPGHETQYF.

The rearrangement links TRBV27 to TRBJ2-2; D unresolved. With 4 bases removed from V and 6 bases from J, the gap between germline ends came to 15 bases. The CDR3 is 15 residues long. Germline V gives CDR1 MNHEY, CDR2 SMNVEV (reference sequence). The CDR3 DNA reads as TGTGCCAGCAGTTCCCCCCCAGGAAAGGCCGGGGAGCTGTTTTTT. It encodes CASSSPPGKAGELFF.

This clone was counted once. The V gene is TRBV18, the J gene TRBJ2-3, with D hard to call. Germline V gene data show CDR1 as KGHSH and CDR2 as LQKENI. The V end lost 6 bases, the J end lost 3 bases, and 13 bases lay between the germline ends. The CDR3 consists of 14 residues. The CDR3 region has the DNA TGTGCCAGCTCTCCCATCGACGGGACAGATACGCAGTATTTT. It yields the protein CASSPIDGTDTQYF.